These T cell receptor beta chains were read from a single sample in a study of shared clonotypes between healthy human individuals. The table came from immunoSEQ multiplex PCR; TCRdb's copy has only in-frame clones and leaves some out. This table has some 2,400,000 clones, around 95% appearing once. The source material was naive CD4+ T cells sorted from blood. These receptors came from a man between 18 and 29 years old in good health. The CDR3 runs from the conserved cysteine through the conserved F or W. Each record gives: J gene, D gene, V gene, clone size, CDR3 protein, CDR3 DNA. A D gene is named only where the DNA matches it firmly. Some rows have no size entry. The others give once, few or many, or a class for an expanded clone.

>TRBJ1-1|-|TRBV5-1|-
CASSLAPKDEAFF
TGCGCCAGCAGCTTGGCCCCAAAGGATGAAGCTTTCTTT
>TRBJ1-5|TRBD1|TRBV7-2|-
CASSLFGQGIHQPQHF
TGTGCCAGCAGCTTATTCGGACAGGGGATCCATCAGCCCCAGCATTTT
>TRBJ1-2|TRBD1|TRBV7-9|-
CASLQGAPGYTF
TGTGCCAGCCTACAGGGGGCGCCCGGCTACACCTTC
>TRBJ1-5|TRBD1|TRBV27|-
CASSGQGGNQPQHF
TGTGCCAGCAGCGGACAGGGTGGCAATCAGCCCCAGCATTTT
>TRBJ2-5|-|TRBV5-6|-
CASSLRYQETQYF
TGTGCCAGCAGCTTGAGGTACCAAGAGACCCAGTACTTC
>TRBJ1-1|-|TRBV19|-
CASSKVARTEAFF
TGTGCCAGTAGTAAGGTGGCTCGCACTGAAGCTTTCTTT
>TRBJ1-3|-|TRBV5-6|-
CASSFPSDLSGNTIYF
TGTGCCAGCAGCTTTCCGTCAGACCTCTCTGGAAACACCATATATTTT
>TRBJ2-7|-|TRBV28|once
CASSSPGPQYF
TGTGCCAGCAGTTCCCCGGGACCGCAGTACTTC
>TRBJ2-5|-|TRBV10-3|-
CAIRPTGNQETQYF
TGTGCCATCAGGCCGACAGGCAACCAAGAGACCCAGTACTTC
>TRBJ1-1|-|TRBV9|-
CASSVAGLNTEAFF
TGTGCCAGCAGCGTAGCTGGGTTGAACACTGAAGCTTTCTTT
>TRBJ2-2|-|TRBV5-1|once
CASSSRAGTGELFF
TGCGCCAGCAGCTCCAGGGCGGGAACCGGGGAGCTGTTTTTT
>TRBJ2-5|TRBD2|TRBV9|-
CASSPRLAGGQETQYF
TGTGCCAGCAGCCCCAGACTAGCGGGGGGCCAAGAGACCCAGTACTTC
>TRBJ2-4|-|TRBV2|-
CASRTENIQYF
TGTGCCAGCAGGACAGAAAACATTCAGTACTTC
>TRBJ2-7|-|TRBV7-2|-
CASSSQAGSTYEQYF
TGTGCCAGCAGCTCTCAAGCGGGTTCAACTTACGAGCAGTACTTC
>TRBJ2-5|-|TRBV2|-
CASSEMQGKETQYF
TGTGCCAGCAGTGAAATGCAGGGGAAAGAGACCCAGTACTTC
>TRBJ2-2|-|TRBV7-2|-
CASTLSGVTGELFF
TGTGCCAGCACCCTCTCTGGCGTAACCGGGGAGCTGTTTTTT
>TRBJ2-2|-|TRBV2|-
CASSEDLGSTGELFF
TGTGCCAGCAGTGAAGACTTGGGCAGCACCGGGGAGCTGTTTTTT
>TRBJ2-1|-|TRBV20-1|-
CSAEDPIMQFF
TGCAGTGCTGAAGACCCAATCATGCAGTTCTTC